This T cell receptor beta chain is drawn from a study of cytomegalovirus exposure and HLA in healthy donors. Germline values: CDR1 SGHAT, CDR2 FQNNGV. V was pared by 5 bases and J by 6 bases, with 15 bases between. The CDR3 contains 14 residues. Primers included in the PCR were 60 Vbeta and 13 Jbeta primers. Data came from immunoSEQ multiplex PCR; TCRdb stores just in-frame clones and leaves some out. The repertoire holds fewer than 200,000 clones, with approximately 78% as singletons. This clone showed up just once. J is TRBJ2-3 and V is TRBV11-2; tentative D call: TRBD1 (5 bases). The sequence was collected from a woman aged 18 to 35 in good health and CMV-seronegative. The specimen sequenced was PBMCs. CDR3 residues: CASSRLARVDTQYF. CDR3 DNA: TGTGCCAGCAGCCGCCTGGCCAGGGTTGATACGCAGTATTTT.